The 27 T cell receptor beta chains in this list originate from one sample, sequenced in a study of identical twins. TCRdb processed the 5' RACE reads anew with MiXCR; each CDR3 protein has one entry. Found here are some 570,000 distinct CDR3 sequences, 20% to 25% of them singletons; the top ten hold 0.4% to 0.6%. The data were also submitted as part of a second study, on yellow fever vaccine responses in identical twins.

Sequencing was performed on CD4+ T cells sorted from blood. All receptors come from a woman in her late teens or twenties in good health.

The V and J genes are TRBV5-1 and TRBJ1-1; D not resolved. This CDR3 contains 17 residues. The ends were cut back, 2 bases at V and 2 bases at J, with 19 bases in the middle. Germline CDR1 reads SGHRS; CDR2 reads YFSETQ. The CDR3 bases are TGCGCCAGCAGCTTTTGGAGTGGTCTGTCTGGCAACACTGAAGCTTTCTTT. Translation gives CASSFWSGLSGNTEAFF.

V and J are TRBV7-2 and TRBJ2-1, with D maybe TRBD2 (7 bases). The germline V gene has CDR1 SGHTA and CDR2 FQGNSA. The germline V and J ends were trimmed by 1 base and 9 bases, with 16 bases remaining between them. The CDR3 has 15 residues. CDR3 sequence: CASSLVSRGRGEQFF. In DNA form, the CDR3 reads TGTGCCAGCAGCTTAGTTTCGCGGGGGCGGGGTGAGCAGTTCTTC.

The chain recombines TRBV20-1 with TRBJ2-7; no definite D call. Germline V gene lookup returns CDR1 DFQATT and CDR2 SNEGSKA (reference sequence). V dropped 0 bases and J dropped 2 bases, with 11 bases sitting between them. There are 14 residues in the CDR3. The CDR3 loop is CSAREWAAPYEQYF. In DNA form, the CDR3 reads TGCAGTGCTAGAGAGTGGGCAGCCCCCTACGAGCAGTACTTC.

V gene TRBV5-1 combines with J gene TRBJ2-2; 8 nucleotides align to TRBD1. There are 16 residues in the CDR3. Germline V gives CDR1 SGHRS, CDR2 YFSETQ. V shed 4 bases, J shed 1 base, and the junction held 6 bases outside the gene matches. The CDR3 protein is CASSTSGTGNTGELFF. Written as DNA, the CDR3 is TGCGCCAGCAGCACCTCCGGGACAGGGAACACCGGGGAGCTGTTTTTT.

This clonotype was seen many times. This sequence joins TRBV12-3 or TRBV12-4 and TRBJ1-1; D is unclear. The germline V and J ends were trimmed by 3 bases and 1 base, with 18 bases remaining between them. This CDR3 is built from 17 residues. CDR3 residues: CASSFRGMPTANTEAFF. DNA of the CDR3: TGTGCCAGCAGTTTCAGAGGGATGCCAACTGCGAACACTGAAGCTTTCTTT.

This clonotype appeared a few times. The genes are TRBV24-1 and TRBJ2-5, with TRBD2 as a possible D gene (6 bases). Germline assignment: CDR1 KGHDR and CDR2 SFDVKD. The CDR3 runs 16 residues. Trimming removed 1 base at V and 0 bases at J, with 11 bases between. As DNA, the CDR3 is TGTGCCACCAGTGATTTAGCTAGCGCGAACCAAGAGACCCAGTACTTC. It is translated as CATSDLASANQETQYF.

The gene calls are TRBV28 and TRBJ2-5; D is unclear. The germline V and J ends were trimmed by 7 bases and 6 bases, with 15 bases remaining between them. Germline CDR1 is MDHEN and CDR2 is SYDVKM. This CDR3 is built from 13 residues. For the CDR3, the DNA is TGTGCCAGCACCCCGGGTGGGGAACAGACCCAGTACTTC. Translating it yields CASTPGGEQTQYF.

The CDR3 DNA reads TGTGCCAGCAGACTTGCCCCTAGCACAGATACGCAGTATTTT. This codes for CASRLAPSTDTQYF. The V gene is TRBV11-3, the J gene TRBJ2-3; no definite D call. There are 14 residues in the CDR3. CDR1 is SGHNT and CDR2 is YENEEA in the germline V gene. Trimming left V 6 bases short and J 0 bases short, with 10 bases between.

The chain couples TRBV14 to TRBJ2-7, with a weak D call TRBD2 (5 bases). V lost 2 bases and J lost 12, with 14 bases in between. The length of the CDR3 is 12 residues. The V gene's germline CDR1 is SGHDN and CDR2 FVKESK. CDR3 nucleotide sequence: TGTGCCAGCAGCCAAAGGCTAGCCGAGTGGTACTTC. Amino acids: CASSQRLAEWYF. The variable domain in full, with the rest retrieved from reference TRBV14 and TRBJ2-7, is EAGVTQFPSHSVIEKGQTVTLRCDPISGHDNLYWYRRVMGKEIKFLLHFVKESKQDESGMPNNRFLAERTGGTYSTLKVQPAELEDSGVYFCASSQRLAEWYFGPGTRLTVT.

To note about this clonotype: This is likely a read error, given that the CDR3 carries no conserved phenylalanine or tryptophan at its end. The chain has TRBV18 and TRBJ2-1, with TRBD1 identical over 8 bases. CDR1 is KGHSH, CDR2 LQKENI, per germline. This CDR3 region has 15 residues. After removal of 6 bases from V and 7 bases from J, the junction contained 11 bases not matched to a gene. This CDR3 reads CASSPRQGAENEQFL. The CDR3 DNA follows: TGTGCCAGCTCCCCAAGGCAGGGGGCGGAAAATGAGCAGTTCTTA.

This chain joins TRBV11-2 and TRBJ2-1, with D maybe TRBD2 (6 bases). The CDR3 consists of 12 residues. The germline V gene has CDR1 SGHAT and CDR2 FQNNGV. Trimming removed 7 bases at V and 7 bases at J, with 11 bases between. CDR3 coding DNA: TGTGCCAGCACCACGGGGGTGAATGAGCAGTTCTTC. Amino acids: CASTTGVNEQFF.

V gene TRBV5-1 combines with J gene TRBJ2-7, with 9 bases fitting TRBD1. CDR3 length: 16 amino acids. In germline, CDR1 is SGHRS, CDR2 YFSETQ. The V and J ends lost 3 bases and 3 bases, in that order; junction bases with no gene match: 10. CDR3 amino acids: CASSSSLQGAVYEQYF. The CDR3 region has the DNA TGCGCCAGCAGCTCTAGCTTACAGGGGGCAGTCTACGAGCAGTACTTC.

CDR3 DNA sequence: TGTGCCAGCAGCCCCCAAGGGGTCATCAATGAGCAGTTCTTC. It specifies CASSPQGVINEQFF. This chain links TRBV14 with TRBJ2-1; the D gene is possibly TRBD1 (5 bases). V dropped 4 bases and J dropped 6 bases, with 13 bases sitting between them. Germline CDR1 and CDR2: SGHDN and FVKESK. The CDR3 sequence is 14 residues long.

The rearrangement links TRBV18 to TRBJ2-3; maybe TRBD2 (6 bases). The CDR3 is 12 residues long. Germline values: CDR1 KGHSH, CDR2 LQKENI. V lost 6 bases to trimming and J lost 7 bases, with 11 bases between them. CDR3 DNA: TGTGCCAGCTCGGGGGGACCTTATACGCAGTATTTT. It translates to CASSGGPYTQYF.

The chain links TRBV27 to TRBJ2-2; 13 bases agree with TRBD2. V lost 1 base and J lost 1; bases outside the gene matches: 3. The V gene's germline CDR1 is MNHEY and CDR2 SMNVEV (reference sequence). This CDR3 comprises 18 residues. As DNA, the CDR3 is TGTGCCAGCAGTTTATGGACTAGCGGGAGAGGGAACACCGGGGAGCTGTTTTTT. This gives the protein CASSLWTSGRGNTGELFF.

CDR3 sequence reads: CASSSRTNNYGYTF. CDR3 nucleotides: TGTGCCAGTAGTTCCCGCACAAATAACTATGGCTACACCTTC. The chain couples TRBV19 to TRBJ1-2; D not resolved. The germline V gene encodes CDR1 LNHDA and CDR2 SQIVND (reference sequence). This CDR3 is 14 amino acids long. The V gene lost 5 bases and the J gene lost 1 base, with 11 bases spanning the gap. Based on the CDR3 plus reference TRBV19 and TRBJ1-2, the full variable domain is DGGITQSPKYLFRKEGQNVTLSCEQNLNHDAMYWYRQDPGQGLRLIYYSQIVNDFQKGDIAEGYSVSREKKESFPLTVTSAQKNPTAFYLCASSSRTNNYGYTFGSGTRLTVV.

The CDR3 nucleotides are TGTGCCAGCAGCCCACTTGGGGGAAGGAACACTGAAGCTTTCTTT. It codes for CASSPLGGRNTEAFF. V usage is TRBV7-9 and J usage is TRBJ1-1; D is perhaps TRBD1 (5 bases). Trimming shortened V by 5 bases and J by 1 base, and 14 bases separated the two germline ends. Germline V lookup: CDR1 SEHNR, CDR2 FQNEAQ (reference sequence). There are 15 residues in the CDR3.

This chain joins TRBV5-1 and TRBJ2-1; possible D gene TRBD1, 6 bases. Germline V gene lookup returns CDR1 SGHRS and CDR2 YFSETQ. The CDR3 has 16 residues. V was pared by 4 bases and J by 8 bases, with 22 bases between. In DNA form, the CDR3 reads TGCGCCAGCAGCCCCCGACCGGGACAAGGATTAGATGAGCAGTTCTTC. The encoded protein is CASSPRPGQGLDEQFF.

The sample holds a few counts of this clonotype. The rearrangement joins TRBV12-3 or TRBV12-4 to TRBJ1-1; TRBD1 aligns across 7 bases. This CDR3 has 13 amino acids. V shed 2 bases, J shed 7 bases, and the junction held 4 bases outside the gene matches. The CDR3 loop is CASSLKGTVEAFF. The CDR3 nucleotides read TGTGCCAGCAGTTTAAAGGGGACAGTTGAAGCTTTCTTT.

This rearrangement joins TRBV11-2 to TRBJ2-3, with 14 bases fitting TRBD2. CDR1 is SGHAT and CDR2 is FQNNGV in the germline V gene. The CDR3 covers 16 residues. V lost 4 bases to trimming and J lost 2 bases; unmatched junction nucleotides: 2. This CDR3 is CASSWTSGGITDTQYF. In nucleotides, the CDR3 is TGTGCCAGCAGCTGGACTAGCGGGGGGATCACAGATACGCAGTATTTT.

The chain employs TRBV6-1 and TRBJ2-1; a possible D gene is TRBD2 (6 bases). CDR1 MNHNS and CDR2 SASEGT come from the germline V gene. The CDR3 length is 14 residues. Trimming shortened V by 8 bases and J by 5 bases, and 16 bases separated the two germline ends. The CDR3, as DNA: TGTGCCAGCGGGAAACTAGCCCTCCACAATGAGCAGTTCTTC. Translation: CASGKLALHNEQFF.

The chain links TRBV7-8 to TRBJ2-1; 10 nucleotides align to TRBD2. After removal of 5 bases from V and 3 bases from J, the junction contained 4 bases not matched to a gene. Germline CDR1 SGHVS, CDR2 FQNEAQ. CDR3 length: 15 residues. CDR3 residues: CASSTSGAHYNEQFF. CDR3 nucleotides: TGTGCCAGCAGCACTAGCGGGGCCCACTACAATGAGCAGTTCTTC.

A single count supports this clonotype. V usage is TRBV12-3 or TRBV12-4 and J usage is TRBJ2-6; D uncertain. The CDR3 is 18 residues long. This CDR3 reads CTCSSRRSAYAGANVLTF. Written as DNA, the CDR3 is TGTACCTGCAGTTCCCGTCGATCCGCGTACGCTGGGGCCAACGTCCTGACTTTC.

The chain uses TRBV24-1 and TRBJ2-3, with no clear D. The CDR3 runs 13 residues. Germline V gene sequence: CDR1 KGHDR, CDR2 SFDVKD. V was clipped by 3 bases and J by 4 bases, with 7 bases between them. The CDR3 loop reads CATSDLRADTQYF. In DNA form, the CDR3 reads TGTGCCACCAGTGATCTCCGCGCAGATACGCAGTATTTT.

The chain employs TRBV5-8 and TRBJ2-1, with 14 positions matching TRBD2. The trim removed 4 bases at V and 0 bases at J, leaving 3 bases unmatched. This CDR3 spans 17 amino acids. Germline CDR1 SGHTS, CDR2 YDEGEE. In nucleotides, the CDR3 is TGTGCCAGCAGCCGACTAGCGGGAGGGAGCTCCTACAATGAGCAGTTCTTC. Amino acids: CASSRLAGGSSYNEQFF.

This clonotype was detected only a few times. CDR3 sequence reads: CATSDPRLAPSTDTQYF. Here the CDR3 DNA reads TGTGCCACCAGTGATCCCCGACTAGCACCTAGCACAGATACGCAGTATTTT. The chain recombines TRBV24-1 with TRBJ2-3; 7 bases agree with TRBD2. Germline lookup yields CDR1 KGHDR and CDR2 SFDVKD. J lost 0 bases, V lost 3 bases, and 8 bases had no gene match. The CDR3 has 17 residues.

This clonotype was detected a few times. The CDR3 bases are TGCGCCAGCAGCTTGGCCGGGGACACGAACACCGGGGAGCTGTTTTTT. This codes for CASSLAGDTNTGELFF. The chain recombines TRBV5-1 with TRBJ2-2; maybe TRBD1 (6 bases). From germline, CDR1 is SGHRS and CDR2 YFSETQ. The CDR3 runs to 16 residues. Trimming cost V 0 bases and J 0 bases, with 9 bases left between them.